A single sample gave rise to the 21 T cell receptor beta chains below, sequenced in a study of CD8 T cells in Susac syndrome (dated by TCRdb to about 2019). Receptor libraries were prepared by the immunoSEQ multiplex PCR assay. RNA was extracted using the RNeasy kit, and roughly 0.5 to 1 ug of the RNA was reverse transcribed with random hexamers. The raw public reads went through TCRdb reprocessing: fastp at Q25, MiXCR clone calling, in-frame beta chains kept. Merged by CDR3 protein, the rows form single entries marked with the most common genes and DNA. The sample has about 200,000 distinct CDR3 sequences on record, around 95% of them singletons. Approximately 0.081% of the sample comes from the top ten. Specimen: CD4+ T cells from PBMCs. Receptor source: a human donor with multiple sclerosis.

The chain is built from TRBV24-1 and TRBJ2-3; possible D gene TRBD2, 5 bases. CDR1 is KGHDR and CDR2 is SFDVKD in the germline V gene. Trimming removed 4 bases from V and 1 base from J, with 11 bases in between. The CDR3 contains 15 residues. CDR3 loop: CATSETGLGTDTQYF. The CDR3 DNA follows: TGTGCCACCAGTGAAACCGGACTCGGCACAGATACGCAGTATTTT.

V usage is TRBV6-5 and J usage is TRBJ1-1; no definite D call. Trimming cost V 8 bases and J 1 base, with 14 bases left between them. The CDR3 is 14 amino acids. In germline, CDR1 is MNHEY, CDR2 SVGAGI. The CDR3 DNA is TGTGCCAGCCGGGTGGGAGGATGGAACACTGAAGCTTTCTTT. Protein sequence: CASRVGGWNTEAFF.

The chain carries TRBV6-1 and TRBJ1-1; D might be TRBD1 (6 bases). Germline assignment: CDR1 MNHNS and CDR2 SASEGT. This CDR3 has 14 amino acids. Trimming left V 3 bases short and J 1 base short, with 9 bases between. CDR3 bases: TGTGCCAGCAGTGAGGGCAGGGGGAACACTGAAGCTTTCTTT. This gives the protein CASSEGRGNTEAFF.

The gene calls are TRBV20-1 and TRBJ1-1; D uncertain. V was shortened by 0 bases and J by 4 bases, with 6 bases between the two germline ends. CDR1 is DFQATT and CDR2 is SNEGSKA in the germline V gene (reference sequence). The CDR3 is 12 amino acids. This CDR3 reads CSARDPGTEAFF. CDR3 bases: TGCAGTGCTAGAGATCCAGGCACTGAAGCTTTCTTT.

In DNA, the CDR3 is TGTGCCAGCAGCCAAGGTCCAGGGGCGACCTACGAGCAGTACTTC. Its protein product is CASSQGPGATYEQYF. The chain joins TRBV3-1 to TRBJ2-7; D is possibly TRBD1 (6 bases). This CDR3 is 15 amino acids long. Trimming pared 1 base from V and 2 bases from J, leaving 12 bases between. Per germline, CDR1 LGHDT and CDR2 YNNKEL (reference sequence).

V gene TRBV5-1 combines with J gene TRBJ1-2, with D possibly TRBD1 on 5 matching bases. In germline, CDR1 is SGHRS, CDR2 YFSETQ. The V end lost 4 bases, the J end lost 0 bases, and 16 bases lay between the germline ends. The CDR3 totals 16 residues. In nucleotides, the CDR3 is TGCGCCAGCAGCCTTCTTATAGGGGAGACTAACTATGGCTACACCTTC. It codes for CASSLLIGETNYGYTF.

V usage is TRBV2 and J usage is TRBJ2-7; D call uncertain. The CDR3 contains 12 residues. From germline, CDR1 is SNHLY and CDR2 FYNNEI. The V end lost 2 bases, the J end lost 4 bases, and 6 bases lay between the germline ends. The CDR3 nucleotides are TGTGCCAGCAGTGAATCTGATTACGAGCAGTACGTC. Translating it yields CASSESDYEQYV.

The gene calls are TRBV29-1 and TRBJ2-3, with D possibly TRBD2 on 5 matching bases. The germline CDR1 and CDR2 sequences are SQVTM and ANQGSEA. The V end lost 7 bases, the J end lost 0 bases, and 14 bases lay between the germline ends. The CDR3 consists of 14 residues. CDR3 DNA sequence: TGCAGCGCCGGTCGGGATGCTAGCACAGATACGCAGTATTTT. This sequence encodes CSAGRDASTDTQYF.

The chain combines TRBV3-1 with TRBJ2-3; D is perhaps TRBD2 (5 bases). The V gene lost 0 bases and the J gene lost 2 bases, with 12 bases spanning the gap. Germline V CDR1 and CDR2: LGHDT, YNNKEL (reference sequence). The CDR3 length is 16 residues. Here the CDR3 reads CASSQDWTSYTDTQYF. CDR3 nucleotides: TGTGCCAGCAGCCAAGATTGGACTTCATACACAGATACGCAGTATTTT.

The chain employs TRBV20-1 and TRBJ1-5, with TRBD1 identical over 8 bases. In germline, CDR1 is DFQATT, CDR2 SNEGSKA (reference sequence). The CDR3 runs 18 residues. The V segment lost 5 bases and the J segment 1 base; nucleotides outside the gene matches: 16. The CDR3 DNA reads TGCAGTGCTGGCGATAACCGACCTGACAGGGGCAGCAATCAGCCCCAGCATTTT. Protein product: CSAGDNRPDRGSNQPQHF.

The V and J genes are TRBV7-9 and TRBJ1-4, with D perhaps matching TRBD1 (6 bases). Trimming removed 2 bases at V and 5 bases at J, with 12 bases between. CDR3 length: 15 amino acids. The V gene's germline CDR1 is SEHNR and CDR2 FQNEAQ (reference sequence). The CDR3 DNA reads as TGTGCCAGCAGCTTAAGCGGGGGCCTCAATGAAAAACTGTTTTTT. Amino acid sequence: CASSLSGGLNEKLFF.

The chain recombines TRBV3-1 with TRBJ1-2; TRBD1 is a possible D gene (5 bases). CDR1 is LGHDT, CDR2 YNNKEL, per germline (reference sequence). The CDR3 is 14 residues long. V was clipped by 1 base and J by 8 bases, with 14 bases between them. CDR3 protein: CASSQGGTAGGYTF. CDR3 coding DNA: TGTGCCAGCAGCCAAGGGGGGACCGCGGGAGGCTACACCTTC.

CDR3 protein: CASSPQGGEQFF. Here the CDR3 DNA reads TGTGCCAGCAGCCCCCAGGGGGGTGAGCAGTTCTTC. The chain is built from TRBV7-9 and TRBJ2-1; maybe TRBD1 (7 bases). The V gene's germline CDR1 is SEHNR and CDR2 FQNEAQ (reference sequence). Trimming removed 5 bases at V and 9 bases at J, with 11 bases between. This CDR3 contains 12 residues.

The V and J genes are TRBV20-1 and TRBJ2-5, with D uncertain. The germline V and J ends were trimmed by 6 bases and 4 bases, with 12 bases remaining between them. Looked up from germline, CDR1 is DFQATT and CDR2 is SNEGSKA (reference sequence). The CDR3 spans 12 residues. CDR3 DNA: TGCAGTGCCCGTCCGGGCGGAGAGACCCAGTACTTC. As protein: CSARPGGETQYF.

The chain recombines TRBV30 with TRBJ1-1; D call uncertain. From germline, CDR1 is GTSNPN and CDR2 SVGIG (reference sequence). The germline V and J ends were trimmed by 0 bases and 1 base, with 9 bases remaining between them. This CDR3 comprises 14 residues. Here the CDR3 reads CAWSVAYRNTEAFF. The CDR3 nucleotides are TGTGCCTGGAGTGTCGCCTACAGGAACACTGAAGCTTTCTTT.

The chain joins TRBV7-3 to TRBJ2-5, with 9 nucleotides matching TRBD1. Trimming took 3 bases from V and 4 from J; bases not matched to a gene: 6. This CDR3 spans 15 amino acids. Germline assignment: CDR1 SGHTA and CDR2 FQGTGA. This CDR3 is CASSLRTGDRETQYF. The CDR3 DNA reads as TGTGCCAGCAGCTTGAGGACAGGGGACCGAGAGACCCAGTACTTC.

The genes are TRBV19 and TRBJ2-5; D gene ambiguous. CDR3 size: 11 residues. V lost 10 bases to trimming and J lost 5 bases, with 11 bases between them. Germline CDR1 is LNHDA and CDR2 is SQIVND (reference sequence). CDR3 sequence reads: CATSVRETQYF. As DNA, the CDR3 is TGTGCCACCTCAGTGAGGGAGACCCAGTACTTC.

The chain employs TRBV7-6 and TRBJ1-1; D is ambiguous. V was clipped by 5 bases and J by 1 base, with 8 bases between them. The length of the CDR3 is 13 residues. Germline V gene data show CDR1 as SGHVS and CDR2 as FNYEAQ. The chain's CDR3 is CASSAGGNTEAFF. CDR3 nucleotide sequence: TGTGCCAGCAGCGCCGGTGGGAACACTGAAGCTTTCTTT.

This chain connects TRBV2 to TRBJ2-2, with 12 bases identical to TRBD2. V trimming: 6 bases; J trimming: 5 bases; junction bases outside the gene matches: 4. The CDR3 is made up of 15 amino acids. From germline, CDR1 is SNHLY and CDR2 FYNNEI. The CDR3 DNA reads TGTGCCAGCAGCACCGGGACTAGCGGGACCGGGGAGCTGTTTTTT. Its translation: CASSTGTSGTGELFF.

V and J are TRBV12-3 or TRBV12-4 and TRBJ2-1; TRBD1 aligns across 8 bases. The CDR3 loop spans 14 amino acids. V was pared by 5 bases and J by 8 bases, with 8 bases of the junction left unmatched. DNA for the CDR3: TGTGCCAGCAGTGACAGGGGATTTGGGCATGAGCAGTTCTTC. The encoded protein is CASSDRGFGHEQFF.

This sequence joins TRBV30 and TRBJ2-1; D not certain. The CDR3 is 13 amino acids. V was pared by 0 bases and J by 5 bases, with 8 bases between. Germline lookup yields CDR1 GTSNPN and CDR2 SVGIG (reference sequence). In DNA form, the CDR3 reads TGTGCCTGGAGTGTGGGTGGCAACAATGAGCAGTTCTTC. Amino acids: CAWSVGGNNEQFF. Looking up the rest from reference TRBV30 and TRBJ2-1 gives the full variable domain: SQTIHQWPATLVQPVGSPLSLECTVEGTSNPNLYWYRQAAGRGLQLLFYSVGIGQISSEVPQNLSASRPQDRQFILSSKKLLLSDSGFYLCAWSVGGNNEQFFGPGTRLTVL.